The clone carrying this T cell receptor beta chain turned up a few times. Antigen: not known. The germline V gene has CDR1 MGHDK and CDR2 SYGVNS. V lost 7 bases to trimming and J lost 5 bases, with 15 bases between them. This CDR3 is built from 14 residues. Sorting that relied on CD45RO/CCR7/CD25/CD127/CD95/CD27 yielded CD4+ naive, central memory, regulatory and stem cell-like memory cells. This entry belongs to a study of beta chain features in type 1 diabetes. The study's findings and limits: Healthy donors had naive, central memory and Treg TCRB repertoires that appeared less similar than those seen among patients. Sequencing from cDNA could over-represent high-TCR-expressing cells. For Type 1 diabetes patients, all four CD4+ subsets carried TCRB CDR3s that were moderately but significantly shorter. For type 1 diabetes patients, VDJ junctions showed fewer insertions and more deletions.

Expressed TCRB transcripts were sequenced because the entire RNA isolate underwent reverse transcription. Produced via immunoSEQ multiplex PCR; TCRdb's table is partial and in-frame only. The profile shows approximately 270,000 clones, roughly an eighth of them singletons. The TCR sequence derives from a man aged 25 to 40 with type 1 diabetes. The chain uses TRBV25-1 and TRBJ2-1; D remains ambiguous. The material sequenced was naive CD4+ T cells from blood. CDR3 in DNA: TGTGCCAGCATTGACTCGCAAAGCAACAATGAGCAGTTCTTC. It specifies CASIDSQSNNEQFF.